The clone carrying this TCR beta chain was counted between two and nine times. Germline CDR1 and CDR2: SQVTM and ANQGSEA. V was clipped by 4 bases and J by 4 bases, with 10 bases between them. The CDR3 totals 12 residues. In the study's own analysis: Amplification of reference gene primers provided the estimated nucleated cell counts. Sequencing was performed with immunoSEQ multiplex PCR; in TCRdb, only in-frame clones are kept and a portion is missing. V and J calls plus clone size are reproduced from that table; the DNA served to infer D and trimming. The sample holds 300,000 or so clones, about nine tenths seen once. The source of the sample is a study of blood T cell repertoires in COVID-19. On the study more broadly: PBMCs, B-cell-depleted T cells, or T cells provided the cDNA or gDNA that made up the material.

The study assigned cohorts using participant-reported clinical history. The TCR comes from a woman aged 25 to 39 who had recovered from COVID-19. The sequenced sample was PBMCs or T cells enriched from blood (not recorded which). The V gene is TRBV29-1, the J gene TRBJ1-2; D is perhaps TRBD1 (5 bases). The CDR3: CSVGGGTYGYTF. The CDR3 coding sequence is TGCAGCGTTGGAGGAGGGACCTATGGCTACACCTTC.